One sample yielded the 17 T cell receptor beta chains listed below, sequenced in a study of T-cell reconstitution after alpha-beta-depleted transplantation in children. TCRbeta library preparation incorporated unique molecular identifiers. TCRdb reanalysed the PCR reads using MiXCR and keeps one entry per CDR3 protein. The sample lists 670,000 or so distinct CDR3 sequences; about an eighth were seen once. The sample in question was PBMCs, obtained before TCRalphabeta/CD19-depleted stem cell transplant. The source of these receptors is a girl aged 2-15 years with congenital amegakaryocytic thrombocytopenia, due to receive a stem cell transplant.

J is TRBJ2-7 and V is TRBV12-3 or TRBV12-4; 7 bases align to TRBD1. This CDR3 is built from 14 residues. Unmatched junction bases numbered 8, after V lost 6 bases and J lost 3 bases. The CDR3 sequence is CASRGTVYGYEQYF. The DNA for the CDR3 is TGTGCCAGCAGGGGGACAGTCTATGGCTACGAGCAGTACTTC.

The sample holds many counts of this clonotype. J is TRBJ1-4 and V is TRBV6-1, with 11 positions matching TRBD1. Germline V lookup: CDR1 MNHNS, CDR2 SASEGT. The CDR3 is 15 residues long. The trim removed 5 bases at V and 10 bases at J, leaving 9 bases unmatched. CDR3 region: CASSRMDRGRGKLFF. In DNA form, the CDR3 reads TGTGCCAGCAGTAGAATGGACAGGGGGCGCGGAAAACTGTTTTTT.

The chain is built from TRBV5-1 and TRBJ2-7; 8 positions agree with TRBD2. The germline V gene has CDR1 SGHRS and CDR2 YFSETQ. The CDR3 covers 15 residues. Losses at the gene ends were 5 bases for V and 0 bases for J; bases not matched to a gene: 7. The CDR3: CASRPDSGASYEQYF. CDR3 DNA sequence: TGCGCCAGCAGACCTGATAGCGGGGCCTCCTACGAGCAGTACTTC.

With regard to this clonotype: Germline and junction disagree at one end, which may indicate a read error. This chain links TRBV7-9 with TRBJ2-7; D may be TRBD1 (6 bases). Germline V gene sequence: CDR1 SEHNR, CDR2 FQNEAQ (reference sequence). This CDR3 region has 11 residues. Here the CDR3 DNA reads TGTGCCAGCAGACAAGGGTGGGACACTCACTTC. Its protein is CASRQGWDTHF.

This clonotype has at least ten counts. V and J are TRBV20-1 and TRBJ2-1; tentatively, D is TRBD2 (5 bases). The V and J ends lost 8 bases and 10 bases respectively, with 15 bases between them. Germline V gene sequence: CDR1 DFQATT, CDR2 SNEGSKA (reference sequence). The CDR3 runs to 11 residues. Here the CDR3 reads CSFGLPREQFF. The CDR3 region has the DNA TGCAGTTTCGGACTGCCCAGGGAGCAGTTCTTC.

The sample holds many counts of this clonotype. The genes are TRBV3-1 and TRBJ2-1; D unresolved. CDR1 and CDR2 from the germline V gene are LGHDT and YNNKEL (reference sequence). The CDR3 covers 16 residues. Between the trimmed V and J ends, which lost 1 base and 8 bases, there was a span of 18 bases. DNA for the CDR3: TGTGCCAGCAGCCAAGTTGGAGTGGGGAAGGGTGATGAGCAGTTCTTC. Residues: CASSQVGVGKGDEQFF.

This clonotype was counted ten times or more. The gene calls are TRBV20-1 and TRBJ1-5; D is perhaps TRBD1 (5 bases). This CDR3 region has 12 residues. V dropped 7 bases and J dropped 2 bases, with 9 bases sitting between them. Germline V gene data show CDR1 as DFQATT and CDR2 as SNEGSKA (reference sequence). CDR3 residues: CSGLGGNQPQHF. As DNA, the CDR3 is TGCAGTGGCCTAGGGGGCAATCAGCCCCAGCATTTT.

As for this clonotype: Given a much more abundant clone one base away, this may be a read error. The CDR3 is CASSPDASRRISGELFF. As DNA, the CDR3 is TGTGCCAGCAGCCCAGATGCTAGCAGGAGAATTTCCGGGGAGCTGTTTTTT. The gene calls are TRBV12-3 or TRBV12-4 and TRBJ2-2; a weak D match, TRBD2 (5 bases). The CDR3 is 17 amino acids. Trimming took off 6 bases at V and 6 bases at J, with 23 bases between the two ends.

This clonotype has at least ten counts. The V call is TRBV4-1, the J call TRBJ1-2, with TRBD1 as a possible D gene (5 bases). V was shortened by 1 base and J by 8 bases, with 11 bases between the two germline ends. The CDR3 is made up of 13 amino acids. The germline V gene has CDR1 MGHRA and CDR2 YSYEKL. DNA for the CDR3: TGCGCCAGCAGCCAAGTGGGGCCCGTGGGCTACACCTTC. Translating gives CASSQVGPVGYTF.

This clonotype was observed at least ten times. V is TRBV11-2 and J is TRBJ2-1; the D is unclear. The V gene lost 2 bases and the J gene lost 14 bases, with 13 bases spanning the gap. Germline V gene data show CDR1 as SGHAT and CDR2 as FQNNGV. There are 12 residues in the CDR3. The CDR3 protein is CASSLLRHKKFF. The CDR3 coding sequence is TGTGCCAGCAGCTTACTCCGACACAAGAAGTTCTTC. The full variable domain, its missing parts supplied by reference TRBV11-2 and TRBJ2-1, is EAGVAQSPRYKIIEKRQSVAFWCNPISGHATLYWYQQILGQGPKLLIQFQNNGVVDDSQLPKDRFSAERLKGVDSTLKIQPAKLEDSAVYLCASSLLRHKKFFGPGTRLTVL.

This clonotype was counted at least ten times. The V call is TRBV28, the J call TRBJ2-7; 8 positions match TRBD2. Unmatched junction bases numbered 6, after V lost 5 bases and J lost 3 bases. Germline CDR1 reads MDHEN; CDR2 reads SYDVKM. The CDR3 totals 14 residues. The CDR3 loop is CASSQPGLDYEQYF. Written as DNA, the CDR3 is TGTGCCAGCAGTCAACCGGGACTAGACTACGAGCAGTACTTC. The full variable domain, completed using reference TRBV28 and TRBJ2-7, is DVKVTQSSRYLVKRTGEKVFLECVQDMDHENMFWYRQDPGLGLRLIYFSYDVKMKEKGDIPEGYSVSREKKERFSLILESASTNQTSMYLCASSQPGLDYEQYFGPGTRLTVT.

This clonotype was found many times. This chain joins TRBV5-1 and TRBJ2-7; D not certain. Trimming took 0 bases from V and 3 from J, leaving 7 bases between them. Germline assignment: CDR1 SGHRS and CDR2 YFSETQ. The CDR3 covers 13 residues. The CDR3: CASSLDSVYEQYF. The CDR3 DNA sequence: TGCGCCAGCAGCTTGGACAGCGTCTACGAGCAGTACTTC.

This clonotype was recorded at least ten times. This rearrangement joins TRBV20-1 to TRBJ1-4; 9 bases fit TRBD1. The CDR3 is 14 residues long. The germline V gene has CDR1 DFQATT and CDR2 SNEGSKA (reference sequence). The V segment lost 0 bases and the J segment 12 bases; nucleotides outside the gene matches: 8. CDR3 sequence: CSARDGTGYLELFF. CDR3 coding DNA: TGCAGTGCTAGAGACGGGACAGGGTATCTGGAACTGTTTTTT.

A note on this clonotype: Given a much more abundant clone one base away, this may be a read error. The V and J genes are TRBV5-5 and TRBJ1-5, with TRBD1 matching 9 bases. Losses at the gene ends were 4 bases for V and 2 bases for J; bases not matched to a gene: 4. The CDR3 is 15 residues long. CDR1 and CDR2 from the germline V gene are SGHKS and YYEKEE (reference sequence). For the CDR3, the DNA is TGTGCCAGCAGCAGGGGACAGGGAGGCAATCAGCCCCAGCATTTT. Encoded protein: CASSRGQGGNQPQHF.

In its sample, this clonotype was seen a few times. CDR3 in amino acids: CATSDRGSSYNEQFF. The CDR3 nucleotides read TGTGCCACCAGTGATCGCGGGAGCTCCTACAATGAGCAGTTCTTC. The chain joins TRBV24-1 to TRBJ2-1; 7 nucleotides line up with TRBD2. The CDR3 extends over 15 amino acids. Germline-derived CDR1 and CDR2 are KGHDR and SFDVKD. V was pared by 3 bases and J by 0 bases, with 1 base of the junction left unmatched.

At least ten counts were recorded for this clonotype. The chain links TRBV30 to TRBJ1-1; a possible D gene is TRBD1 (6 bases). V was cut by 2 bases and J by 2 bases, with 9 bases left in between. The CDR3 extends over 13 amino acids. Germline loops: CDR1 GTSNPN, CDR2 SVGIG (reference sequence). CDR3 residues: CAWSNRANTEAFF. CDR3 nucleotides: TGTGCCTGGAGTAACAGGGCAAACACTGAAGCTTTCTTT.

V gene TRBV28 combines with J gene TRBJ1-6; perhaps TRBD1 as D (5 bases). V gave up 8 bases and J gave up 6 bases, with 11 bases separating them. Germline assignment: CDR1 MDHEN and CDR2 SYDVKM. The CDR3 covers 13 residues. DNA of the CDR3: TGTGCCAGCTGGGGGATTGGTAATTCACCCCTCCACTTT. Residues: CASWGIGNSPLHF.